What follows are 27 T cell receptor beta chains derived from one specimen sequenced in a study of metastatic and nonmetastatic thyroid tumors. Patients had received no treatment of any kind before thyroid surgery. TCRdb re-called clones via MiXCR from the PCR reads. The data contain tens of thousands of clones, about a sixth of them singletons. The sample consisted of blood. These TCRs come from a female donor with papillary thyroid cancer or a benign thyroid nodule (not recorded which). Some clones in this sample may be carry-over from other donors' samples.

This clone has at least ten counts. This CDR3 reads CASSAGTSGQNEQFF. DNA for the CDR3: TGCGCCAGCAGCGCCGGGACTAGCGGACAGAATGAGCAGTTCTTC. The V and J genes are TRBV5-1 and TRBJ2-1; 11 positions match TRBD2. Germline lookup yields CDR1 SGHRS and CDR2 YFSETQ. CDR3 length equals 15 residues. Trimming took 4 bases from V and 7 from J; bases not matched to a gene: 7.

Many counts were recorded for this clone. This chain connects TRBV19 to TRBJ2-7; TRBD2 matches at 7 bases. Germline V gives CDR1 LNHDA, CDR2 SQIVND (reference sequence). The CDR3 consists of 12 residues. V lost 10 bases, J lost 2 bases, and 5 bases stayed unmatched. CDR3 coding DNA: TGTGCCACCAGGGAGGGGCCCTACGAGCAGTACTTC. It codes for CATREGPYEQYF.

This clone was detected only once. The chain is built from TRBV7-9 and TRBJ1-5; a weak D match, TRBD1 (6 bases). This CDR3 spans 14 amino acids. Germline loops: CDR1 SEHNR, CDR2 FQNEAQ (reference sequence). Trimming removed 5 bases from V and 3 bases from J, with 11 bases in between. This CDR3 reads CASSPDRNNQPQHF. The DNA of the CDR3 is TGTGCCAGCAGCCCCGACAGGAACAATCAGCCCCAGCATTTT.

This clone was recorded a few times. Here the CDR3 reads CASSPTGSSGNTIYF. In nucleotides, the CDR3 is TGTGCCAGCAGCCCGACGGGAAGCTCTGGAAACACCATATATTTT. The chain combines TRBV7-3 with TRBJ1-3, with unresolved D. This CDR3 region has 15 residues. Germline V gene data show CDR1 as SGHTA and CDR2 as FQGTGA. Trimming left V 5 bases short and J 0 bases short, with 11 bases between.

The CDR3 loop reads CASSLAGLGKGGYTF. Written as DNA, the CDR3 is TGCGCCAGCAGCTTGGCGGGTTTGGGGAAAGGTGGCTACACCTTC. The J gene is TRBJ1-2, the V gene TRBV5-1; no firm D call. Deletions cut 0 bases from V and 7 bases from J, with 16 bases between. The CDR3 totals 15 residues. Germline CDR1 reads SGHRS; CDR2 reads YFSETQ.

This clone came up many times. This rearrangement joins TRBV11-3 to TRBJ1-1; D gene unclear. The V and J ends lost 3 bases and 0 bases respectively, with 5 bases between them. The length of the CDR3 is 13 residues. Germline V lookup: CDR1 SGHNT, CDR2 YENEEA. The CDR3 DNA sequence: TGTGCCAGCAGCTTGCAGATGAACACTGAAGCTTTCTTT. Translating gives CASSLQMNTEAFF.

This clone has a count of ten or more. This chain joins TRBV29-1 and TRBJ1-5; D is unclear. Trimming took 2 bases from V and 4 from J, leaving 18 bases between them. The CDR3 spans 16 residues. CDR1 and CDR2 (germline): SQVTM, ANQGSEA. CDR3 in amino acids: CSVELGSQKLNQPQHF. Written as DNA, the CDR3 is TGCAGCGTTGAATTAGGGAGCCAAAAGTTGAATCAGCCCCAGCATTTT.

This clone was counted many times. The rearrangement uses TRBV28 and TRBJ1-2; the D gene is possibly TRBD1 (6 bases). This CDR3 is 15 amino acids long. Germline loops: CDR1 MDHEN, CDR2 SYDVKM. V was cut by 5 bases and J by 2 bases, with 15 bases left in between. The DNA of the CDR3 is TGTGCCAGCAGTATCCCGACAGGAACCAACTATGGCTACACCTTC. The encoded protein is CASSIPTGTNYGYTF.

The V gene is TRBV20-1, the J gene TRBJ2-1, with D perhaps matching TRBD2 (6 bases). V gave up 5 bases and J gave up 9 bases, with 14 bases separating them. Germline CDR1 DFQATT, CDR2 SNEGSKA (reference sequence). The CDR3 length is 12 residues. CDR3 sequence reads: CSAAGAGGEQFF. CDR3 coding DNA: TGCAGTGCTGCCGGAGCGGGCGGTGAGCAGTTCTTC.

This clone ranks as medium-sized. CDR3 in amino acids: CASSLTRFGLYGYTF. The CDR3 DNA sequence: TGTGCCAGCAGCTTGACCCGATTTGGCCTCTATGGCTACACCTTC. J is TRBJ1-2 and V is TRBV5-5; D remains unclear. This CDR3 has 15 residues. V shed 1 base and J shed 4 bases, with 14 bases lying between them. Germline lookup yields CDR1 SGHKS and CDR2 YYEKEE (reference sequence).

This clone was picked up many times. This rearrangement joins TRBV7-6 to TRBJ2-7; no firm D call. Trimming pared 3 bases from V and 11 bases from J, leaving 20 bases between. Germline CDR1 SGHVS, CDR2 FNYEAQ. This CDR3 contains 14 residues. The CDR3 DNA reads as TGTGCCAGCAGCTTCTCCGACACGGGCGATCTAAAGTACTTC. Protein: CASSFSDTGDLKYF.

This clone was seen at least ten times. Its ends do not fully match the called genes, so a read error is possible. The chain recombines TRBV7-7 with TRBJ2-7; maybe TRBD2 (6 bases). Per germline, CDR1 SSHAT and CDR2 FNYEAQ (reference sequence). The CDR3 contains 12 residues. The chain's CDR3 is CAKSGDRYKQYF. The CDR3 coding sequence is TGTGCCAAGTCGGGGGACCGCTACAAGCAGTACTTC.

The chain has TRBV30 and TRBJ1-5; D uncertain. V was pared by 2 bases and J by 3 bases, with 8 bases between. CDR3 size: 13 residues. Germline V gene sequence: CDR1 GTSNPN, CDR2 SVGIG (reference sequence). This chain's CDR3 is CAWSLSNNQPQHF. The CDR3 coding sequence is TGTGCCTGGAGTTTAAGTAACAATCAGCCCCAGCATTTT.

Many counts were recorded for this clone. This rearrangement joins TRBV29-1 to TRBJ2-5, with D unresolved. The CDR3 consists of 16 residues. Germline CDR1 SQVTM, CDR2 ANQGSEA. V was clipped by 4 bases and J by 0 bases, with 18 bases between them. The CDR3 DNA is TGCAGCGTTGTCCTTGTTCCCAGAAGACACCAAGAGACCCAGTACTTC. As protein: CSVVLVPRRHQETQYF.

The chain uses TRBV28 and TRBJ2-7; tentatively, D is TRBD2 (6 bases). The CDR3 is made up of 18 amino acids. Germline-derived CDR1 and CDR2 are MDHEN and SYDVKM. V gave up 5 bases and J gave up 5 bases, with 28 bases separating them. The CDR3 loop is CASSPEGPSGGQGDEQYF. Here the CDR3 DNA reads TGTGCCAGCAGTCCCGAAGGTCCAAGCGGAGGGCAGGGCGACGAGCAGTACTTC.

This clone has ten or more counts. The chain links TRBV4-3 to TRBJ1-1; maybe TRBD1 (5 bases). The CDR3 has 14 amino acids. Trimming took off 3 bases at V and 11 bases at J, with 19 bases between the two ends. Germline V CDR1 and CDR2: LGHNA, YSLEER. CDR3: CASSQLRDGRAAFF. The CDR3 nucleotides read TGCGCCAGCAGCCAGCTCCGGGACGGCAGAGCGGCTTTCTTT.

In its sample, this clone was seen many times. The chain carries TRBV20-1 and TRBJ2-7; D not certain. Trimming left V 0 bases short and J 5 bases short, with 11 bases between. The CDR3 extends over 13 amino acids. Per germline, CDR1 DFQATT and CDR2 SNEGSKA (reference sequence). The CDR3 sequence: CSARDTADHEQYF. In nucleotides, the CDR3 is TGCAGTGCTAGAGATACGGCAGACCACGAGCAGTACTTC.

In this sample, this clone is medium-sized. The CDR3 loop reads CATSDLNGYEQYF. The CDR3 nucleotides are TGTGCCACCAGTGATTTAAACGGCTACGAGCAGTACTTC. This chain links TRBV24-1 with TRBJ2-7; D is unclear. The germline V and J ends were trimmed by 1 base and 3 bases, with 6 bases remaining between them. CDR1 and CDR2 (germline): KGHDR, SFDVKD. This CDR3 region has 13 residues.

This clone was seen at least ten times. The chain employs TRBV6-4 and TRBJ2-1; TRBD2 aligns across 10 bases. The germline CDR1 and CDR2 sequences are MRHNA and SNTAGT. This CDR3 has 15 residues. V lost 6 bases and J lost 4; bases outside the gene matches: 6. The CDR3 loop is CASSPGTSEYNEQFF. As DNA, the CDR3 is TGTGCCAGCAGCCCCGGGACTAGCGAGTACAATGAGCAGTTCTTC.

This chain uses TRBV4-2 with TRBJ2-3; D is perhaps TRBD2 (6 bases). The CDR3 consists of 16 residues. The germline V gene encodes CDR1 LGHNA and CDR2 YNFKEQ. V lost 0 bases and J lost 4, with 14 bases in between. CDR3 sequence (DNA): TGTGCCAGCAGCCAAGAAACAGGTAGCGGTCCAGATACGCAGTATTTT. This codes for CASSQETGSGPDTQYF.

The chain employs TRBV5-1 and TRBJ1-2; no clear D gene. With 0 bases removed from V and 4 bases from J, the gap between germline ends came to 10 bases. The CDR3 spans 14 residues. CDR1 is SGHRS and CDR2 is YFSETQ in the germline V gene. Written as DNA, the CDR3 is TGCGCCAGCAGCTTGGAGGTTGGCCCCTATGGCTACACCTTC. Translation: CASSLEVGPYGYTF.

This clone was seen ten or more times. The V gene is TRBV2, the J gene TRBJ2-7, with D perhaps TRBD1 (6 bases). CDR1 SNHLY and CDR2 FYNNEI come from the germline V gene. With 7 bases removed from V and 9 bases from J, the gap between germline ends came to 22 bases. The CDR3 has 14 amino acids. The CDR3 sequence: CASIYDGTPTGQYF. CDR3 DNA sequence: TGTGCCAGCATTTACGACGGGACACCTACCGGGCAGTACTTC. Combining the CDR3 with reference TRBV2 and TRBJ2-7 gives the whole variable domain EPEVTQTPSHQVTQMGQEVILRCVPISNHLYFYWYRQILGQKVEFLVSFYNNEISEKSEIFDDQFSVERPDGSNFTLKIRSTKLEDSAMYFCASIYDGTPTGQYFGPGTRLTVT.

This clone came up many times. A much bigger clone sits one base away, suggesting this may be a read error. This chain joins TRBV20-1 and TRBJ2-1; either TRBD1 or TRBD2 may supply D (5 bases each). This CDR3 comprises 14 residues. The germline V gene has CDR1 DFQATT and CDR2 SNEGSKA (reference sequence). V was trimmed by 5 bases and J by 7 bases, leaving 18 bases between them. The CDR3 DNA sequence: TGCAGTGCTGTCGCCCGGGGCATTGGTAATGAGCAGTTCTTC. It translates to CSAVARGIGNEQFF.

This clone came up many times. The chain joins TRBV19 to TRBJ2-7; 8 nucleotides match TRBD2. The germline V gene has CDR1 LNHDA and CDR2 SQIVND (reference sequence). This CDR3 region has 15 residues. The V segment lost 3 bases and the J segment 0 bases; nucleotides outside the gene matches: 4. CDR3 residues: CASSIAREGSYEQYF. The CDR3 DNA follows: TGTGCCAGTAGTATTGCCCGGGAGGGCTCCTACGAGCAGTACTTC.

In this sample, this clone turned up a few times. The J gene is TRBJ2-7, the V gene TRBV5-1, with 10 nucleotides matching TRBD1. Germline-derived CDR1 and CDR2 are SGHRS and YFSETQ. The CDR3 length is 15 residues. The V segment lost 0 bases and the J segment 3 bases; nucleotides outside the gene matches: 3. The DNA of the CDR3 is TGCGCCAGCAGCTTGGCCGGGACAGGGGTCTACGAGCAGTACTTC. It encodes CASSLAGTGVYEQYF.

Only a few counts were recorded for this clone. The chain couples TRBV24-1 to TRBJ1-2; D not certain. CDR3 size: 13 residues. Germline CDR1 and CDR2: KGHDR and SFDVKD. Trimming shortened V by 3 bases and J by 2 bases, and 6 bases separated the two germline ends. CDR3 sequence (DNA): TGTGCCACCAGTGATAGGGCGAACTATGGCTACACCTTC. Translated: CATSDRANYGYTF.

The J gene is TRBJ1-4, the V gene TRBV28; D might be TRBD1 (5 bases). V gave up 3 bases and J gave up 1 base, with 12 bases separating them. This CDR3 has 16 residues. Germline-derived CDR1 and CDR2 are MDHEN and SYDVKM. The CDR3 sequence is CASSLAGGGTNEKLFF. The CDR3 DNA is TGTGCCAGCAGTTTGGCCGGGGGTGGAACTAATGAAAAACTGTTTTTT.